A single sample is the source of the 22 T cell receptor beta chains below, sequenced in a study. TCRdb processed the RT-PCR reads anew with MiXCR; each CDR3 protein has one entry. This table has approximately 720,000 distinct CDR3 sequences, around 14% appearing once. The sample comprised memory CD4+ T cells from blood. Receptor source: a female donor in good health, serving as a healthy control.

This clonotype has only a few counts. This chain connects TRBV6-6 to TRBJ2-7, with 7 bases lining up with TRBD2. V lost 6 bases to trimming and J lost 7 bases; unmatched junction nucleotides: 6. The CDR3 contains 12 residues. The germline V gene has CDR1 MNHNY and CDR2 SVGAGI (reference sequence). This CDR3 reads CASSHGGREQYF. CDR3 sequence (DNA): TGTGCCAGCAGCCACGGGGGGAGAGAGCAGTACTTC.

This clonotype was seen many times. The chain couples TRBV6-5 to TRBJ1-1; D is unclear. Looked up from germline, CDR1 is MNHEY and CDR2 is SVGAGI. V was clipped by 6 bases and J by 8 bases, with 16 bases between them. This CDR3 is 13 amino acids long. The CDR3 sequence is CASSQEAQREAFF. The CDR3 region has the DNA TGTGCCAGCAGCCAAGAGGCACAGCGCGAAGCTTTCTTT.

This clonotype was seen more than once but under ten times. The chain uses TRBV30 and TRBJ2-1; 7 bases map to TRBD2. Per germline, CDR1 GTSNPN and CDR2 SVGIG (reference sequence). The CDR3 has 12 amino acids. After removal of 2 bases from V and 7 bases from J, the junction contained 2 bases not matched to a gene. The CDR3 nucleotides read TGTGCCTGGAGTCACGGGAGGAATGAGCAGTTCTTC. Translating it yields CAWSHGRNEQFF.

This clonotype was counted between two and nine times. V gene TRBV6-1 combines with J gene TRBJ1-6; D remains ambiguous. The CDR3 loop spans 13 amino acids. Per germline, CDR1 MNHNS and CDR2 SASEGT. The V and J ends lost 6 bases and 5 bases respectively, with 8 bases between them. Here the CDR3 reads CASRETNNSPLHF. CDR3 DNA sequence: TGTGCCAGCAGGGAAACTAATAATTCACCCCTCCACTTT.

The V call is TRBV7-9, the J call TRBJ1-2, with D perhaps TRBD1 (6 bases). Between the trimmed V and J ends, which lost 3 bases and 4 bases, there was a span of 12 bases. Germline lookup yields CDR1 SEHNR and CDR2 FQNEAQ (reference sequence). The CDR3 loop spans 14 amino acids. The chain's CDR3 is CASSFGQRSYGYTF. The CDR3 DNA sequence: TGTGCCAGCAGCTTTGGACAGAGAAGCTATGGCTACACCTTC.

This clonotype was seen a few times. This chain joins TRBV20-1 and TRBJ2-3; D is undetermined. CDR3 length equals 13 residues. V was pared by 0 bases and J by 0 bases, with 4 bases between. Germline assignment: CDR1 DFQATT and CDR2 SNEGSKA (reference sequence). The CDR3 nucleotides read TGCAGTGCTAGAGAAGTGAGCACAGATACGCAGTATTTT. Its protein is CSAREVSTDTQYF.

This clonotype turned up a few times. J is TRBJ1-1 and V is TRBV5-1, with TRBD1 as a possible D gene (6 bases). The CDR3 sequence is 15 residues long. The germline V and J ends were trimmed by 5 bases and 1 base, with 15 bases remaining between them. From germline, CDR1 is SGHRS and CDR2 YFSETQ. The DNA of the CDR3 is TGCGCCAGCAGGACAGGAGGGGGTGGGAACACTGAAGCTTTCTTT. It specifies CASRTGGGGNTEAFF.

This clonotype came up many times. This chain connects TRBV6-2 or TRBV6-3 to TRBJ2-5; perhaps TRBD2 as D (6 bases). V dropped 2 bases and J dropped 4 bases, with 17 bases sitting between them. This CDR3 is built from 16 residues. Germline V gives CDR1 MNHEY, CDR2 SVGEGT. The CDR3 DNA sequence: TGTGCCAGCAGTTACGGGACTTCCACGCAGGGAGAGACCCAGTACTTC. Translating gives CASSYGTSTQGETQYF.

The chain has TRBV5-1 and TRBJ2-1; no reliable D call. V dropped 0 bases and J dropped 5 bases, with 9 bases sitting between them. The germline V gene has CDR1 SGHRS and CDR2 YFSETQ. The CDR3 covers 14 residues. CDR3 amino acids: CASSLVDVNNEQFF. The CDR3 DNA is TGCGCCAGCAGCTTGGTGGACGTAAACAATGAGCAGTTCTTC.

The table lists this clonotype with a few counts. The V and J genes are TRBV9 and TRBJ2-7; TRBD2 is a possible D gene (7 bases). CDR1 is SGDLS and CDR2 is YYNGEE in the germline V gene. This CDR3 contains 13 residues. Between the trimmed V and J ends, which lost 0 bases and 6 bases, there was a span of 10 bases. The CDR3 DNA is TGTGCCAGCAGCGTAGTGGGGGGGCTCGAGCAGTACTTC. Translated: CASSVVGGLEQYF.

The chain recombines TRBV7-8 with TRBJ2-5; TRBD2 aligns across 11 bases. The V and J ends lost 2 bases and 5 bases, in that order; junction bases with no gene match: 7. The length of the CDR3 is 16 residues. Per the germline V gene, CDR1 is SGHVS and CDR2 is FQNEAQ. The CDR3 sequence is CASSLIGTSGSETQYF. In nucleotides, the CDR3 is TGTGCCAGCAGCTTAATCGGAACTAGCGGGAGTGAGACCCAGTACTTC.

This clonotype was detected ten times or more. This chain uses TRBV5-1 with TRBJ2-7; 7 nucleotides line up with TRBD2. Germline V gene lookup returns CDR1 SGHRS and CDR2 YFSETQ. The CDR3 extends over 14 amino acids. Trimming took 4 bases from V and 5 from J; bases not matched to a gene: 9. Here the CDR3 reads CASSRSRGSNEQYF. The CDR3 region has the DNA TGCGCCAGCAGCCGAAGTCGCGGGAGCAACGAGCAGTACTTC.

The chain couples TRBV20-1 to TRBJ2-3; D uncertain. Between the trimmed V and J ends, which lost 5 bases and 6 bases, there was a span of 12 bases. Germline V CDR1 and CDR2: DFQATT, SNEGSKA (reference sequence). The CDR3 has 12 residues. CDR3 sequence (DNA): TGCAGTGCTGGGCAAGCAGCGGATACGCAGTATTTT. Its translation is CSAGQAADTQYF.

The chain carries TRBV11-2 and TRBJ1-2, with 11 bases matching TRBD1. V was clipped by 5 bases and J by 4 bases; unmatched bases: 9. The CDR3 spans 16 residues. CDR1 and CDR2 from the germline V gene are SGHAT and FQNNGV. The CDR3: CASSTPGQGEAYGYTF. As DNA, the CDR3 is TGTGCCAGCAGCACCCCGGGACAGGGGGAGGCCTATGGCTACACCTTC.

This clonotype was counted ten times or more. The chain is built from TRBV20-1 and TRBJ2-7; maybe TRBD2 (6 bases). V lost 3 bases and J lost 1, with 19 bases in between. Germline V gives CDR1 DFQATT, CDR2 SNEGSKA (reference sequence). This CDR3 contains 16 residues. The CDR3 here is CSASPPWRGDSYEQYF. In nucleotides, the CDR3 is TGCAGTGCTAGCCCCCCGTGGAGGGGCGATTCCTACGAGCAGTACTTC.

V gene TRBV5-1 combines with J gene TRBJ2-5; 7 bases map to TRBD1. Germline values: CDR1 SGHRS, CDR2 YFSETQ. This CDR3 comprises 14 residues. V was pared by 4 bases and J by 5 bases, with 8 bases of the junction left unmatched. The CDR3 loop is CASSLSGDSETQYF. CDR3 nucleotides: TGCGCCAGCAGCCTTTCAGGGGACAGCGAGACCCAGTACTTC.

This clonotype was counted a few times. J is TRBJ1-1 and V is TRBV6-2 or TRBV6-3, with no clear D. Trimming stripped 2 bases from V and 3 bases from J, with 10 bases between. This CDR3 comprises 14 residues. Germline CDR1 reads MNHEY; CDR2 reads SVGEGT. The CDR3 protein is CASSYADGYTEAFF. The CDR3 region has the DNA TGTGCCAGCAGTTACGCAGACGGCTACACTGAAGCTTTCTTT.

V and J are TRBV5-1 and TRBJ1-2; TRBD1 aligns across 8 bases. This CDR3 contains 15 residues. The germline CDR1 and CDR2 sequences are SGHRS and YFSETQ. V gave up 0 bases and J gave up 7 bases; unmatched junction bases: 8. The CDR3 sequence is CASSLEDRVRAGYTF. In nucleotides, the CDR3 is TGCGCCAGCAGCTTGGAGGACAGGGTGCGGGCTGGCTACACCTTC.

V gene TRBV20-1 combines with J gene TRBJ2-7, with no clear D. Germline loops: CDR1 DFQATT, CDR2 SNEGSKA (reference sequence). V was trimmed by 0 bases and J by 0 bases, leaving 12 bases between them. The CDR3 covers 15 residues. This chain's CDR3 is CSAREGGPFSYEQYF. The CDR3 DNA follows: TGCAGTGCTAGAGAGGGCGGACCCTTCTCCTACGAGCAGTACTTC.

The chain recombines TRBV7-2 with TRBJ2-5; D possibly corresponds to TRBD1 (6 bases). The V end lost 6 bases, the J end lost 2 bases, and 19 bases lay between the germline ends. Germline CDR1 and CDR2: SGHTA and FQGNSA. The CDR3 contains 16 residues. CDR3 in amino acids: CASSFQGPSSQETQYF. In DNA form, the CDR3 reads TGTGCCAGCAGTTTCCAGGGGCCTAGCTCACAAGAGACCCAGTACTTC. Complete variable domain (other parts from reference TRBV7-2 and TRBJ2-5): GAGVSQSPSNKVTEKGKDVELRCDPISGHTALYWYRQSLGQGLEFLIYFQGNSAPDKSGLPSDRFSAERTGGSVSTLTIQRTQQEDSAVYLCASSFQGPSSQETQYFGPGTRLLVL.

The chain recombines TRBV20-1 with TRBJ2-1, with a tentative D call TRBD1 (5 bases). From germline, CDR1 is DFQATT and CDR2 SNEGSKA (reference sequence). The CDR3 extends over 13 amino acids. V was trimmed by 5 bases and J by 0 bases, leaving 8 bases between them. The CDR3 DNA reads TGCAGTGCTGGGGCCAACTCCTACAATGAGCAGTTCTTC. As protein: CSAGANSYNEQFF.

The chain joins TRBV20-1 to TRBJ2-3, with TRBD2 identical over 12 bases. The CDR3 length is 17 residues. V shed 1 base and J 1 base; nucleotides not matched to a gene: 6. Germline CDR1 and CDR2: DFQATT and SNEGSKA (reference sequence). The CDR3 coding sequence is TGCAGTGCTAGAGTCTCGACTAGCGGGAGAGGCACAGATACGCAGTATTTT. Amino acids: CSARVSTSGRGTDTQYF.